These 14 T cell receptor beta chains share one sample of origin, sequenced in a study of neurological immune-mediated disorders. TCRdb called the 5' RACE reads again in MiXCR, with one record for every CDR3 protein. The table has 15,000 to 20,000 distinct CDR3 sequences, about 20% seen once. Sequencing input: PBMCs. These TCRs come from a man aged 45-60 years in good health.

In its sample, this clonotype was seen many times. CDR3 sequence reads: CASSLGARTSHGYTF. The CDR3, as DNA: TGTGCCAGCAGCTTAGGGGCACGGACTTCTCATGGCTACACCTTC. The rearrangement links TRBV7-2 to TRBJ1-2; unclear D gene. The germline CDR1 and CDR2 sequences are SGHTA and FQGNSA. The CDR3 runs 15 residues. V shed 1 base and J shed 6 bases, with 15 bases lying between them.

This clonotype qualifies as medium-sized. V gene TRBV6-2 or TRBV6-3 combines with J gene TRBJ2-3; D is uncertain. The CDR3 totals 12 residues. The germline V gene encodes CDR1 MNHEY and CDR2 SVGEGT. Trimming removed 7 bases from V and 5 bases from J, with 10 bases in between. The DNA of the CDR3 is TGTGCCAGCACCTCGCTCCTAGATACGCAGTATTTT. Encoded protein: CASTSLLDTQYF.

This clonotype is medium-sized by share. This CDR3 reads CASSLAIFDGYTF. DNA for the CDR3: TGTGCCAGCAGCTTAGCGATTTTCGATGGCTACACCTTC. The chain has TRBV7-2 and TRBJ1-2; D gene uncertain. This CDR3 has 13 residues. Germline CDR1 SGHTA, CDR2 FQGNSA. V gave up 0 bases and J gave up 6 bases, with 8 bases separating them.

This clonotype was counted at least ten times. The V and J genes are TRBV20-1 and TRBJ1-6; no firm D call. Germline V lookup: CDR1 DFQATT, CDR2 SNEGSKA (reference sequence). The ends were cut back, 1 base at V and 2 bases at J, with 9 bases in the middle. The CDR3 contains 15 residues. The CDR3: CSARGNSAYNSPLHF. The CDR3 nucleotides are TGCAGTGCTAGAGGGAACAGTGCCTATAATTCACCCCTCCACTTT.

This clonotype was found many times. The chain has TRBV6-1 and TRBJ2-7; the match to TRBD1 covers 9 bases. The CDR3 contains 15 residues. The germline V gene has CDR1 MNHNS and CDR2 SASEGT. J was trimmed by 4 bases and V by 3 bases; bases with no gene match: 7. The CDR3: CASSEYGQGYYEQYF. The CDR3 DNA sequence: TGTGCCAGCAGTGAGTACGGACAGGGGTATTACGAGCAGTACTTC.

The sample holds many counts of this clonotype. The gene calls are TRBV6-1 and TRBJ1-5; no firm D call. CDR3 length: 14 amino acids. V was cut by 0 bases and J by 6 bases, with 9 bases left in between. Germline V gene lookup returns CDR1 MNHNS and CDR2 SASEGT. For the CDR3, the DNA is TGTGCCAGCAGTGAAGCGATCGGCAGTCAGCCCCAGCATTTT. This codes for CASSEAIGSQPQHF.

This clonotype is labeled as medium-sized. The chain employs TRBV10-3 and TRBJ2-1; TRBD2 agrees at 13 bases. Per germline, CDR1 ENHRY and CDR2 SYGVKD. The junction had 2 bases not matched to a gene; V was cut back by 6 bases and J by 6 bases. The CDR3 is made up of 14 amino acids. The CDR3 protein is CAIRGLAGPNEQFF. As DNA, the CDR3 is TGTGCCATCAGGGGACTAGCGGGGCCCAATGAGCAGTTCTTC.

The rearrangement links TRBV28 to TRBJ2-7; TRBD2 aligns across 7 bases. The CDR3 length is 13 residues. Germline-derived CDR1 and CDR2 are MDHEN and SYDVKM. The junction had 6 bases not matched to a gene; V was cut back by 8 bases and J by 2 bases. In nucleotides, the CDR3 is TGTGCCAGCCGTGACGGGAGGACCTACGAGCAGTACTTC. Protein sequence: CASRDGRTYEQYF.

V gene TRBV7-3 combines with J gene TRBJ2-3, with 10 bases fitting TRBD2. Germline V lookup: CDR1 SGHTA, CDR2 FQGTGA. This CDR3 spans 17 amino acids. The V gene end was trimmed by 0 bases and the J gene end by 6 bases; junction bases not matched to a gene: 9. The CDR3 DNA sequence: TGTGCCAGCAGCTTAACGCCTAGCGGGAGAGGGTTGGATACGCAGTATTTT. It specifies CASSLTPSGRGLDTQYF.

In this sample, this clonotype is medium-sized. This chain's CDR3 is CASSLEDRYEQYF. In nucleotides, the CDR3 is TGTGCCAGCAGCTTAGAGGACCGCTACGAGCAGTACTTC. The J gene is TRBJ2-7, the V gene TRBV7-2; no clear D gene. The CDR3 contains 13 residues. Trimming shortened V by 1 base and J by 3 bases, and 7 bases separated the two germline ends. CDR1 and CDR2 from the germline V gene are SGHTA and FQGNSA.

This rearrangement joins TRBV27 to TRBJ2-2, with TRBD2 identical over 11 bases. Trimming at V came to 6 bases and at J to 2 bases, leaving 5 bases not matched to a gene. From germline, CDR1 is MNHEY and CDR2 SMNVEV (reference sequence). There are 16 residues in the CDR3. The CDR3 DNA follows: TGTGCCAGCAGGATTGGGACTAGCGGAAACACCGGGGAGCTGTTTTTT. It specifies CASRIGTSGNTGELFF.

There are many counts of this clonotype. The chain links TRBV7-3 to TRBJ2-1; 9 nucleotides match TRBD2. V gave up 5 bases and J gave up 7 bases; unmatched junction bases: 9. The CDR3 runs 15 residues. Germline V lookup: CDR1 SGHTA, CDR2 FQGTGA. In nucleotides, the CDR3 is TGTGCCAGCAGCGGGGGGCGGGAGGGGAGAAATGAGCAGTTCTTC. It encodes CASSGGREGRNEQFF.

This clonotype has ten or more counts. The J gene is TRBJ2-7, the V gene TRBV20-1; the D is unclear. This CDR3 has 12 amino acids. The V end lost 1 base, the J end lost 0 bases, and 4 bases lay between the germline ends. Germline V gene lookup returns CDR1 DFQATT and CDR2 SNEGSKA (reference sequence). The CDR3 DNA is TGCAGTGCTAGAGGCAGCTCCTACGAGCAGTACTTC. Translation gives CSARGSSYEQYF.

In its sample, this clonotype was seen many times. The chain links TRBV20-1 to TRBJ2-3, with 15 bases identical to TRBD2. This CDR3 is built from 15 residues. V was clipped by 6 bases and J by 6 bases; unmatched bases: 7. From germline, CDR1 is DFQATT and CDR2 SNEGSKA (reference sequence). In nucleotides, the CDR3 is TGCAGTGCGATAGGACTAGCGGGAGGGCCGGATACGCAGTATTTT. Residues: CSAIGLAGGPDTQYF.